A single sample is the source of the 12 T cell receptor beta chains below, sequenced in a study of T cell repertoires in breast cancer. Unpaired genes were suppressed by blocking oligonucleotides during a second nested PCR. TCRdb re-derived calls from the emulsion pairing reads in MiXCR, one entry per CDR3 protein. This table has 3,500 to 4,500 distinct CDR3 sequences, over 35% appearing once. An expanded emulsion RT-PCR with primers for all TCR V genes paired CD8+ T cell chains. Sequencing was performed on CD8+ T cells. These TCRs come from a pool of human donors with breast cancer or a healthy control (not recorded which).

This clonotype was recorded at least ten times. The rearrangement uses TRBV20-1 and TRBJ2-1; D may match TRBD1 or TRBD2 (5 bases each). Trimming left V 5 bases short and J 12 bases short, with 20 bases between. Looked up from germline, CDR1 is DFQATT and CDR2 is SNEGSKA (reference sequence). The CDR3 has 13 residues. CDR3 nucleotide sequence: TGCAGTGCTCCGTCCGGGACCACCCGGGGGCAGTTCTTC. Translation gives CSAPSGTTRGQFF.

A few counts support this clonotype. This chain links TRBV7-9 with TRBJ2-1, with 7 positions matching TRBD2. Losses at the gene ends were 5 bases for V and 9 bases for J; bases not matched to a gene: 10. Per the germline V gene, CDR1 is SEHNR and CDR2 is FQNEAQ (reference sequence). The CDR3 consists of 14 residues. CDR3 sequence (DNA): TGTGCCAGCAGCCCGATTCGGGGGGTGAGTGAGCAGTTCTTC. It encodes CASSPIRGVSEQFF.

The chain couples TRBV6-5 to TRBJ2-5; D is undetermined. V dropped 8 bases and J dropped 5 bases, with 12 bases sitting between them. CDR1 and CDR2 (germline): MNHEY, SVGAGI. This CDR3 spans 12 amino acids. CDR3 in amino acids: CASCRVGETQYF. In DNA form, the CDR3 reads TGTGCCAGCTGTAGGGTTGGGGAGACCCAGTACTTC.

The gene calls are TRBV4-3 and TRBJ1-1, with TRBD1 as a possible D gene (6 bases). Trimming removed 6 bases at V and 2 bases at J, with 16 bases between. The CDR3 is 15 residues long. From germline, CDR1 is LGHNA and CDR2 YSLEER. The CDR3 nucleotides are TGCGCCAGCAGGGGGGGGGGCACCCTCAACACTGAAGCTTTCTTT. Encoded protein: CASRGGGTLNTEAFF.

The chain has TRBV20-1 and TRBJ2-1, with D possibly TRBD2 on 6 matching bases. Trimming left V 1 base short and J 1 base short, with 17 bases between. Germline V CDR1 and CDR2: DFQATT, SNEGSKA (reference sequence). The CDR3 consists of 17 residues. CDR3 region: CSARARDLARSYNEQFF. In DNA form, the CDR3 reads TGCAGTGCTAGAGCCCGGGACTTAGCGAGGTCCTACAATGAGCAGTTCTTC.

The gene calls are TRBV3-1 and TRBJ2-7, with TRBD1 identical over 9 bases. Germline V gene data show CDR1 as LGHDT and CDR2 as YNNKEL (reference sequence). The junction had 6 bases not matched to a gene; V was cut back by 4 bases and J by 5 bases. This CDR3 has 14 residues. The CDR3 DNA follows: TGTGCCAGCAGCCTGGACAGGGGTACCCACGAGCAGTACTTC. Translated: CASSLDRGTHEQYF.

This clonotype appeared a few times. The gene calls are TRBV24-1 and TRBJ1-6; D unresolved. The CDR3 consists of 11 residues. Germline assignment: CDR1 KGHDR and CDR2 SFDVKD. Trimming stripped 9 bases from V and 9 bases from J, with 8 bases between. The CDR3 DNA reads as TGTGCCACCGGGGAAGCTTCACCCCTCCACTTT. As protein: CATGEASPLHF.

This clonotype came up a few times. CDR3 DNA sequence: TGCAGCGTCGGCCCAGGGCCTAACTATGGCTACACCTTC. Its protein product is CSVGPGPNYGYTF. The chain has TRBV29-1 and TRBJ1-2; possibly TRBD1 for D (5 bases). V was clipped by 6 bases and J by 0 bases, with 11 bases between them. The CDR3 contains 13 residues. CDR1 SQVTM and CDR2 ANQGSEA come from the germline V gene.

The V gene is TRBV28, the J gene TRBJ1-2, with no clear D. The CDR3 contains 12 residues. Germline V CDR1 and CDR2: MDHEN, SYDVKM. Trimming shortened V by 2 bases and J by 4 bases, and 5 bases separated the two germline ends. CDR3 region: CASSLGGYGYTF. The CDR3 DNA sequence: TGTGCCAGCAGTTTAGGTGGCTATGGCTACACCTTC.

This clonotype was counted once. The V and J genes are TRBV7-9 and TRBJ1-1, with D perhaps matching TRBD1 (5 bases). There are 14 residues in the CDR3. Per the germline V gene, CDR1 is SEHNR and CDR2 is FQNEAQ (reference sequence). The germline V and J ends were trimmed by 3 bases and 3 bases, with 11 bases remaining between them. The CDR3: CASSLEGPHTEAFF. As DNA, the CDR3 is TGTGCCAGCAGCTTGGAGGGGCCTCACACTGAAGCTTTCTTT.

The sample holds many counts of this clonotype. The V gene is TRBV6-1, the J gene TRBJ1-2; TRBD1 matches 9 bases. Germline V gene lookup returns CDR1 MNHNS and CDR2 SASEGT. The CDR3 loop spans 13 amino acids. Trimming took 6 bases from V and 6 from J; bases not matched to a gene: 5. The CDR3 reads CASSIRDRDGYTF. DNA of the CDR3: TGTGCCAGCAGCATCCGGGACAGGGATGGCTACACCTTC.

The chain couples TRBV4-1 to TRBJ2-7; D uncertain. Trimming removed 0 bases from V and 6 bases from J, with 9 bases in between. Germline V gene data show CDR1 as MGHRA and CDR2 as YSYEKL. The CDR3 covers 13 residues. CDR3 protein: CASSQDRVTEQYF. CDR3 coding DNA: TGCGCCAGCAGCCAAGATAGGGTGACCGAGCAGTACTTC.